This TCR beta chain was recorded in a study of T cells in Graves' hyperthyroidism and ophthalmopathy. The TCR beta CDR3 regions underwent amplification using RNA transcripts as the source. The primer set for the first-round RT-PCR of the TCR CDR3 was HTBI. MiXCR, applied by TCRdb to the multiplex PCR reads, yields one record per CDR3 protein. The repertoire includes hundreds of thousands of distinct CDR3 sequences, 13% of them detected once, and around a tenth sits in the top ten. Trimming removed 0 bases at V and 4 bases at J, with 6 bases between. The length of the CDR3 is 13 residues. CDR1 and CDR2 (germline): MGHRA, YSYEKL.

Sequencing used blood. J is TRBJ1-2 and V is TRBV4-1; D gene unclear. The sequence derives from a young woman with Graves' hyperthyroidism. The CDR3 sequence is CASSQDLGYGYTF. The CDR3 nucleotides are TGCGCCAGCAGCCAAGATCTTGGCTATGGCTACACCTTC.